The rows below give T cell receptor beta chains drawn from one sample of a study of blood T cell repertoires in COVID-19. The method was immunoSEQ multiplex PCR; TCRdb's version includes in-frame clones alone and lacks a portion of them. The sample carries some 200,000 clones, 80% to 90% recorded once. The sample consisted of PBMCs or T cells enriched from blood (not recorded which). Receptor source: a man aged 25-40 years in a cohort exposed to, infected with or recovered from COVID-19 (not recorded which). CDR3s include the opening cysteine and the closing phenylalanine or tryptophan. A D gene is named only where the DNA matches it firmly. Clone size is not always given. Where it is, it says once, few, many or a class for expanded clones.

j_call: TRBJ2-7; v_call: TRBV4-3; clone_size: NA; d_call: TRBD1; cdr3_aa: CASSQDWDRGIYEQYF; cdr3_nt: TGCGCCAGCAGCCAAGATTGGGACAGGGGAATCTACGAGCAGTACTTC
j_call: TRBJ1-1; v_call: TRBV6-5; clone_size: NA; d_call: TRBD1; cdr3_aa: CASSSDRGWNTEAFF; cdr3_nt: TGTGCCAGCAGTTCGGACAGGGGATGGAACACTGAAGCTTTCTTT
j_call: TRBJ2-1; v_call: TRBV7-9; clone_size: NA; d_call: TRBD2; cdr3_aa: CASSSWTSGTEQFF; cdr3_nt: TGTGCCAGCAGCTCCTGGACTAGCGGGACTGAGCAGTTCTTC
j_call: TRBJ2-1; v_call: TRBV7-6; clone_size: NA; d_call: NA; cdr3_aa: CASSLDRLVDNEQFF; cdr3_nt: TGTGCCAGCAGCTTAGACCGACTAGTTGACAATGAGCAGTTCTTC
j_call: TRBJ2-3; v_call: TRBV11-2; clone_size: NA; d_call: NA; cdr3_aa: CASSPAGDTQYF; cdr3_nt: TGTGCCAGCAGCCCGGCAGGGGATACGCAGTATTTT
j_call: TRBJ1-4; v_call: TRBV14; clone_size: NA; d_call: TRBD1; cdr3_aa: CASSPTGGKLFF; cdr3_nt: TGTGCCAGCAGCCCCACAGGGGGAAAACTGTTTTTT
j_call: TRBJ2-1; v_call: TRBV4-3; clone_size: NA; d_call: TRBD2; cdr3_aa: CASSQARTSIYEQFF; cdr3_nt: TGCGCCAGCAGCCAAGCTAGGACTAGCATTTATGAGCAGTTCTTC
j_call: TRBJ1-2; v_call: TRBV6-5; clone_size: NA; d_call: NA; cdr3_aa: CASRFAGTNYGYTF; cdr3_nt: TGTGCCAGCAGGTTTGCGGGGACTAACTATGGCTACACCTTC
j_call: TRBJ1-1; v_call: TRBV6-2/TRBV6-3; clone_size: NA; d_call: NA; cdr3_aa: CASSYSRAQGNTEAFF; cdr3_nt: TGTGCCAGCAGTTACTCCCGAGCACAGGGGAACACTGAAGCTTTCTTT
j_call: TRBJ2-1; v_call: TRBV11-3; clone_size: once; d_call: TRBD2; cdr3_aa: CASSLDIVGRPPLLYNEQFF; cdr3_nt: TGTGCCAGCAGCTTAGATATTGTCGGGAGGCCCCCATTATTATACAATGAGCAGTTCTTC
j_call: TRBJ2-7; v_call: TRBV28; clone_size: NA; d_call: NA; cdr3_aa: CASRTQNGQGPHF; cdr3_nt: TGTGCCAGCAGGACCCAGAATGGGCAGGGGCCCCACTTC
j_call: TRBJ2-2; v_call: TRBV18; clone_size: NA; d_call: TRBD2; cdr3_aa: CASSPTPGLAGVNGELFF; cdr3_nt: TGTGCCAGCTCACCTACCCCGGGACTAGCGGGAGTAAACGGGGAGCTGTTTTTT
j_call: TRBJ2-3; v_call: TRBV25-1; clone_size: once; d_call: NA; cdr3_aa: CASSGEDTQYF; cdr3_nt: TGTGCCAGCTCAGGGGAAGATACGCAGTATTTT
j_call: TRBJ1-2; v_call: TRBV11-1; clone_size: NA; d_call: TRBD1; cdr3_aa: CASAFRTGGGYTF; cdr3_nt: TGTGCCAGCGCATTCCGGACAGGGGGGGGCTACACCTTC
j_call: TRBJ2-7; v_call: TRBV28; clone_size: NA; d_call: TRBD2; cdr3_aa: CASNRGGYEQYF; cdr3_nt: TGTGCCAGCAATCGGGGGGGCTACGAGCAGTACTTC
j_call: TRBJ2-5; v_call: TRBV7-6; clone_size: NA; d_call: TRBD2; cdr3_aa: CASTQGVAGGPGRETQYF; cdr3_nt: TGTGCCAGCACCCAAGGGGTAGCGGGAGGGCCTGGGAGAGAGACCCAGTACTTC
j_call: TRBJ2-7; v_call: TRBV5-1; clone_size: NA; d_call: TRBD2; cdr3_aa: CASSGRTSGKYEQYF; cdr3_nt: TGCGCCAGCAGCGGCCGGACTAGCGGGAAATACGAGCAGTACTTC
j_call: TRBJ2-5; v_call: TRBV7-3; clone_size: NA; d_call: NA; cdr3_aa: CASSRPGETQYF; cdr3_nt: TGTGCCAGCAGCCGCCCGGGGGAGACCCAGTACTTC
j_call: TRBJ2-3; v_call: TRBV27; clone_size: NA; d_call: TRBD2; cdr3_aa: CASSLNRLAGSTQYF; cdr3_nt: TGTGCCAGCAGTTTAAATAGGTTAGCGGGGAGTACGCAGTATTTT
j_call: TRBJ1-4; v_call: TRBV5-1; clone_size: NA; d_call: NA; cdr3_aa: CASSLGDVNEKLFF; cdr3_nt: TGCGCCAGCAGCTTAGGAGACGTGAATGAAAAACTGTTTTTT
j_call: TRBJ1-2; v_call: TRBV7-2; clone_size: NA; d_call: TRBD1; cdr3_aa: CASPPSAGVTGGGYTF; cdr3_nt: TGTGCCAGCCCCCCTTCTGCTGGTGTGACAGGGGGGGGTTACACCTTC
j_call: TRBJ2-7; v_call: TRBV7-9; clone_size: NA; d_call: NA; cdr3_aa: CASSLNHRNYEQYF; cdr3_nt: TGTGCCAGCAGCTTAAACCACAGAAACTACGAGCAGTACTTC
j_call: TRBJ2-7; v_call: TRBV6-1; clone_size: NA; d_call: TRBD2; cdr3_aa: CASSESSGDSYEQYF; cdr3_nt: TGTGCCAGCAGTGAAAGTAGCGGGGACTCCTACGAGCAGTACTTC
j_call: TRBJ1-3; v_call: TRBV7-9; clone_size: NA; d_call: NA; cdr3_aa: CASSSHISRDTIYF; cdr3_nt: TGTGCCAGCAGCTCCCATATCTCGAGAGACACCATATATTTT
j_call: TRBJ2-7; v_call: TRBV2; clone_size: NA; d_call: TRBD1; cdr3_aa: CASTREGTGGDEQYF; cdr3_nt: TGTGCCAGCACCCGAGAGGGGACAGGGGGCGACGAGCAGTACTTC
j_call: TRBJ1-3; v_call: TRBV4-3; clone_size: NA; d_call: NA; cdr3_aa: CASSQGPQGRSGNTIYF; cdr3_nt: TGCGCCAGCAGCCAAGGGCCACAGGGTCGCTCCGGAAACACCATATATTTT
j_call: TRBJ2-7; v_call: TRBV28; clone_size: NA; d_call: TRBD2; cdr3_aa: CASSFGILAGVVSSYEQYF; cdr3_nt: TGTGCCAGCAGTTTCGGGATACTAGCGGGAGTAGTGAGCTCCTACGAGCAGTACTTC
j_call: TRBJ2-3; v_call: TRBV7-3; clone_size: NA; d_call: TRBD2; cdr3_aa: CASSFLAGGPPDTQYF; cdr3_nt: TGTGCCAGCAGCTTTTTAGCGGGAGGGCCACCCGATACGCAGTATTTT
j_call: TRBJ2-1; v_call: TRBV9; clone_size: NA; d_call: TRBD2; cdr3_aa: CASSVEAGGPPSSYNEQFF; cdr3_nt: TGTGCCAGCAGCGTAGAGGCGGGAGGGCCCCCGAGCTCCTACAATGAGCAGTTCTTC
j_call: TRBJ1-5; v_call: TRBV7-3; clone_size: NA; d_call: NA; cdr3_aa: CASSQGGAQPQHF; cdr3_nt: TGTGCCAGCAGCCAAGGGGGAGCTCAGCCCCAGCATTTT
j_call: TRBJ2-5; v_call: TRBV11-2; clone_size: NA; d_call: NA; cdr3_aa: CASSPGGAGPQETQYF; cdr3_nt: TGTGCCAGCAGCCCCGGTGGGGCGGGGCCCCAAGAGACCCAGTACTTC
j_call: TRBJ2-2; v_call: TRBV2; clone_size: NA; d_call: NA; cdr3_aa: CASSGETSNTGELFF; cdr3_nt: TGTGCCAGCAGTGGAGAGACTTCGAACACCGGGGAGCTGTTTTTT
j_call: TRBJ2-5; v_call: TRBV28; clone_size: NA; d_call: TRBD2; cdr3_aa: CASSPPGLGLETQYF; cdr3_nt: TGTGCCAGCAGTCCCCCGGGACTAGGGTTAGAGACCCAGTACTTC
j_call: TRBJ1-1; v_call: TRBV11-2; clone_size: NA; d_call: TRBD1; cdr3_aa: CASSFMDRGSNTEAFF; cdr3_nt: TGTGCCAGCAGCTTCATGGACAGGGGGTCGAACACTGAAGCTTTCTTT
j_call: TRBJ2-2; v_call: TRBV6-5; clone_size: NA; d_call: NA; cdr3_aa: CASSYSNRATGELFF; cdr3_nt: TGTGCCAGCAGTTACTCGAACAGAGCCACCGGGGAGCTGTTTTTT
j_call: TRBJ1-1; v_call: TRBV14; clone_size: once; d_call: NA; cdr3_aa: CASSPSWTDLNTEAFF; cdr3_nt: TGTGCCAGCAGCCCATCGTGGACAGACCTGAACACTGAAGCTTTCTTT
j_call: TRBJ2-2; v_call: TRBV29-1; clone_size: NA; d_call: TRBD2; cdr3_aa: CSAQRRLAGGPGELFF; cdr3_nt: TGCAGCGCCCAGAGGCGGCTAGCGGGAGGTCCCGGGGAGCTGTTTTTT
j_call: TRBJ1-3; v_call: TRBV7-9; clone_size: once; d_call: NA; cdr3_aa: CATLEPASGNTIYF; cdr3_nt: TGTGCCACCCTCGAGCCCGCGTCTGGAAACACCATATATTTT
j_call: TRBJ1-1; v_call: TRBV6-1; clone_size: once; d_call: NA; cdr3_aa: CASSEARRGTEAFF; cdr3_nt: TGTGCCAGCAGTGAAGCCCGACGGGGGACTGAAGCTTTCTTT
j_call: TRBJ2-3; v_call: TRBV14; clone_size: NA; d_call: TRBD1; cdr3_aa: CASSQGIRRDRGTDTQYF; cdr3_nt: TGTGCCAGCAGCCAAGGGATAAGGCGGGACAGGGGCACAGATACGCAGTATTTT
j_call: TRBJ1-2; v_call: TRBV27; clone_size: NA; d_call: TRBD1; cdr3_aa: CASRIRRTGTFYYGYTF; cdr3_nt: TGTGCCAGCAGGATAAGACGGACAGGGACTTTCTACTATGGCTACACCTTC
j_call: TRBJ1-1; v_call: TRBV27; clone_size: NA; d_call: TRBD1; cdr3_aa: CASSLERTGDRFGEAFF; cdr3_nt: TGTGCCAGCAGTTTAGAGCGGACAGGGGATCGTTTCGGTGAAGCTTTCTTT
j_call: TRBJ2-7; v_call: TRBV11-2; clone_size: NA; d_call: TRBD1; cdr3_aa: CASSNRGRNEQYF; cdr3_nt: TGTGCCAGCAGTAACAGGGGACGCAACGAGCAGTACTTC
j_call: TRBJ2-1; v_call: TRBV28; clone_size: NA; d_call: NA; cdr3_aa: CASRRVTGTEYNEQFF; cdr3_nt: TGTGCCAGCAGAAGAGTTACCGGGACTGAATACAATGAGCAGTTCTTC
j_call: TRBJ1-1; v_call: TRBV4-1; clone_size: few; d_call: NA; cdr3_aa: CASSQPRGGLSEAFF; cdr3_nt: TGCGCCAGCAGCCAGCCTAGGGGGGGGCTCTCTGAAGCTTTCTTT
j_call: TRBJ2-1; v_call: TRBV6-6; clone_size: NA; d_call: TRBD2; cdr3_aa: CASSHPPPGLAGVRGYEQFF; cdr3_nt: TGTGCCAGCAGTCACCCACCGCCGGGACTAGCGGGAGTTCGGGGGTATGAGCAGTTCTTC
j_call: TRBJ1-5; v_call: TRBV21-1; clone_size: NA; d_call: NA; cdr3_aa: CASNHSRDRGGNQPQHF; cdr3_nt: TGTGCCAGCAACCACTCCCGGGACAGGGGGGGCAATCAGCCCCAGCATTTT
j_call: TRBJ1-1; v_call: TRBV18; clone_size: NA; d_call: TRBD1; cdr3_aa: CASSPLTGDTEAFF; cdr3_nt: TGTGCCAGCTCACCACTGACAGGGGACACTGAAGCTTTCTTT
j_call: TRBJ2-5; v_call: TRBV27; clone_size: few; d_call: TRBD2; cdr3_aa: CASSRWTSGQAQYF; cdr3_nt: TGTGCCAGCAGCCGGTGGACTAGCGGCCAGGCCCAGTACTTC
j_call: TRBJ2-7; v_call: TRBV11-2; clone_size: NA; d_call: TRBD2; cdr3_aa: CASSIIAGASYEQYF; cdr3_nt: TGTGCCAGCAGCATTATAGCGGGAGCATCCTACGAGCAGTACTTC